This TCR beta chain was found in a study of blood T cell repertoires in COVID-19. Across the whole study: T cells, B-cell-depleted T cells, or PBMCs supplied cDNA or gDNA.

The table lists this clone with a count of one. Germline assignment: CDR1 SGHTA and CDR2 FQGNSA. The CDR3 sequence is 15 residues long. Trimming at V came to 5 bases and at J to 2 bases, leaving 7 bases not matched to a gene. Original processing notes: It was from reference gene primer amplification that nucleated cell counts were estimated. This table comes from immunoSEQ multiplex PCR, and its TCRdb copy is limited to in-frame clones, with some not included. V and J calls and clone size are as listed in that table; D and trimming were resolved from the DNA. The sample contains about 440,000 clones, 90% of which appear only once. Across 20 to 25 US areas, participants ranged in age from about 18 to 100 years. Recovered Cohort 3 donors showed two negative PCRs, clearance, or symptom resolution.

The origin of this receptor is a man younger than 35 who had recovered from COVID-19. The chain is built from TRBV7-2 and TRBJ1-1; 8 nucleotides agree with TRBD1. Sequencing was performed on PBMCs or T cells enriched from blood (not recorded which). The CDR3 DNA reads TGTGCCAGCAGCCTACGGACAGGGCGAAACACTGAAGCTTTCTTT. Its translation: CASSLRTGRNTEAFF.